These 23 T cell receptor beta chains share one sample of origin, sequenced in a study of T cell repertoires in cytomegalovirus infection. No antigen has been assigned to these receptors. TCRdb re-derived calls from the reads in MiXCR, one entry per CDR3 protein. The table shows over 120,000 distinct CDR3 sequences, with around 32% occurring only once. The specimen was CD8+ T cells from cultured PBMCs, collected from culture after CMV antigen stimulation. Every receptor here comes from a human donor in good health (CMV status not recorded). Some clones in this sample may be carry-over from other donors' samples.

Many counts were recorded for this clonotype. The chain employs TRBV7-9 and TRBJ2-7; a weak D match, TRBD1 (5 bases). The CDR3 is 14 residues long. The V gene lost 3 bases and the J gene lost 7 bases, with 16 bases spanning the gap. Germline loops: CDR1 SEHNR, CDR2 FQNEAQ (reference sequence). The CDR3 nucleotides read TGTGCCAGCAGCTTTTCGGCGACAGTAGAAGAGCAGTACTTC. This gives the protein CASSFSATVEEQYF. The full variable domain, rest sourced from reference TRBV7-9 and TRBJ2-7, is DTGVSQNPRHKITKRGQNVTFRCDPISEHNRLYWYRQTLGQGPEFLTYFQNEAQLEKSRLLSDRFSAERPKGSFSTLEIQRTEQGDSAMYLCASSFSATVEEQYFGPGTRLTVT.

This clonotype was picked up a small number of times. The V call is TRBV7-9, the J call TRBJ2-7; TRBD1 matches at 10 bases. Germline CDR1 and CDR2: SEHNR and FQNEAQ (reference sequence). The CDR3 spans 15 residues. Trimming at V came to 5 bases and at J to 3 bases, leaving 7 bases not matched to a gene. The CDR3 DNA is TGTGCCAGCAGCCTGGCGGGACAGGGGTTCTACGAGCAGTACTTC. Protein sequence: CASSLAGQGFYEQYF.

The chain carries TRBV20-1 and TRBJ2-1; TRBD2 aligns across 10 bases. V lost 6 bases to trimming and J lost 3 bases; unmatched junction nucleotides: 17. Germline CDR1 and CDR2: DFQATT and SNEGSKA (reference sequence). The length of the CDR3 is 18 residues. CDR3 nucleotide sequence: TGCAGTGCGCTTCGAGGTTTTGGGGAGCGGGGGGGCTACAATGAGCAGTTCTTC. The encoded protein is CSALRGFGERGGYNEQFF.

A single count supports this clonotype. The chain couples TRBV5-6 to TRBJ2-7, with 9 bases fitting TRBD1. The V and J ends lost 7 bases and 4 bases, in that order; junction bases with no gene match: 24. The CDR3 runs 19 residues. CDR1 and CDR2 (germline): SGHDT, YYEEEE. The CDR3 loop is CASEPGFWQVRDRVYEQYF. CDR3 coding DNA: TGTGCCAGCGAACCGGGTTTTTGGCAGGTCCGGGACAGGGTTTACGAGCAGTACTTC.

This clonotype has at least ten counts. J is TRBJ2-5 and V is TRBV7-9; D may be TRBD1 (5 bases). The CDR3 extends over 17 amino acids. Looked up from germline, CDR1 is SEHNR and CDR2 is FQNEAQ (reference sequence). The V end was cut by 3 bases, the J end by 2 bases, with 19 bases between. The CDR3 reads CASSLDGWGPGQETQYF. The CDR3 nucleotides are TGTGCCAGCAGCTTGGACGGCTGGGGCCCCGGACAAGAGACCCAGTACTTC. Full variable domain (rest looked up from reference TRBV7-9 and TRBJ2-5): DTGVSQNPRHKITKRGQNVTFRCDPISEHNRLYWYRQTLGQGPEFLTYFQNEAQLEKSRLLSDRFSAERPKGSFSTLEIQRTEQGDSAMYLCASSLDGWGPGQETQYFGPGTRLLVL.

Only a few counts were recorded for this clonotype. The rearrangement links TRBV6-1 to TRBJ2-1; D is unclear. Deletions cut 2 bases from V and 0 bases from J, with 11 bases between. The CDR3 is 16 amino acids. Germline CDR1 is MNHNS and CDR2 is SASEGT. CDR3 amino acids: CASSELAQSSYNEQFF. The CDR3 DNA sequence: TGTGCCAGCAGTGAACTGGCGCAGAGCTCCTACAATGAGCAGTTCTTC.

CDR3 protein: CASSSLNIQYF. The CDR3 DNA sequence: TGTGCCAGCAGCTCACTCAACATTCAGTACTTC. The gene calls are TRBV11-2 and TRBJ2-4; D ambiguous. CDR1 is SGHAT, CDR2 FQNNGV, per germline. V shed 4 bases and J shed 7 bases, with 5 bases lying between them. The CDR3 runs to 11 residues. The variable domain in full, completed from reference TRBV11-2 and TRBJ2-4, reads EAGVAQSPRYKIIEKRQSVAFWCNPISGHATLYWYQQILGQGPKLLIQFQNNGVVDDSQLPKDRFSAERLKGVDSTLKIQPAKLEDSAVYLCASSSLNIQYFGAGTRLSVL.

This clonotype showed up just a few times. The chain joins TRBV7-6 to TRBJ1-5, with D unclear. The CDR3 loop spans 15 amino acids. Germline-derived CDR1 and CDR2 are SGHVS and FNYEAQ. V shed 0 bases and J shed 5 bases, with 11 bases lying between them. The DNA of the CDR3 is TGTGCCAGCAGCTTAGCGGCGTGGGTAGATCAGCCCCAGCATTTT. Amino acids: CASSLAAWVDQPQHF. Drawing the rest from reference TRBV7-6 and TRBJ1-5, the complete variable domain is GAGVSQSPRYKVTKRGQDVALRCDPISGHVSLYWYRQALGQGPEFLTYFNYEAQQDKSGLPNDRFSAERPEGSISTLTIQRTEQRDSAMYRCASSLAAWVDQPQHFGDGTRLSIL.

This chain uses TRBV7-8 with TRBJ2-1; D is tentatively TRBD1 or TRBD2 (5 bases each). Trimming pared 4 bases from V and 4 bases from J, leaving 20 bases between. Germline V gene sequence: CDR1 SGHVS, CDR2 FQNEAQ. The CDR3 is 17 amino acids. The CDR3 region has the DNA TGTGCCAGCAGCTCTCAGGGTCGGGGCCCCCCGTACAATGAGCAGTTCTTC. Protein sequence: CASSSQGRGPPYNEQFF. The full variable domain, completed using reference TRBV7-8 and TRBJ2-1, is GAGVSQSPRYKVAKRGQDVALRCDPISGHVSLFWYQQALGQGPEFLTYFQNEAQLDKSGLPSDRFFAERPEGSVSTLKIQRTQQEDSAVYLCASSSQGRGPPYNEQFFGPGTRLTVL.

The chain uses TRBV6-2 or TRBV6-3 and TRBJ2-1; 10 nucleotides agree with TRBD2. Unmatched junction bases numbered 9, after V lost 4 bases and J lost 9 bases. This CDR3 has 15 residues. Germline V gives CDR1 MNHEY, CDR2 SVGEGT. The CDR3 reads CASSFPAGGLSEQFF. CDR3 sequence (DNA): TGTGCCAGCAGTTTCCCAGCGGGGGGGCTAAGTGAGCAGTTCTTC.

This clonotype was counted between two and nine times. The CDR3 coding sequence is TGTGCCAGCAGTTACAGTAACTATGGCTACACCTTC. It translates to CASSYSNYGYTF. V gene TRBV6-5 combines with J gene TRBJ1-2, with D unresolved. Germline values: CDR1 MNHEY, CDR2 SVGAGI. This CDR3 is 12 amino acids long. V lost 2 bases, J lost 1 base, and 2 bases lay in between.

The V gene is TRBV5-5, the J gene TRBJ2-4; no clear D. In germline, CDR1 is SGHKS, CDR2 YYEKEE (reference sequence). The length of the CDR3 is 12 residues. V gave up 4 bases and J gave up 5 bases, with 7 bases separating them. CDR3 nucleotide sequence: TGTGCCAGCAGCGGTGGGGAAAACATTCAGTACTTC. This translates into CASSGGENIQYF.

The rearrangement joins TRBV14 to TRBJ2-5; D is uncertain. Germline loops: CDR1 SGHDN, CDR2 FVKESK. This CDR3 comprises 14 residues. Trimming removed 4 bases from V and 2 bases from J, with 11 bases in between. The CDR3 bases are TGTGCCAGCAGCCTAGGGCCAAGACAAGAGACCCAGTACTTC. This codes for CASSLGPRQETQYF.

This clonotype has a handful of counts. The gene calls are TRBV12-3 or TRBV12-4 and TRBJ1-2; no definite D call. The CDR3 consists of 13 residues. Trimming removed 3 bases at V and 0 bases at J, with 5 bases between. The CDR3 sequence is CASSLLANYGYTF. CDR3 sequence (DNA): TGTGCCAGCAGTTTGCTAGCTAACTATGGCTACACCTTC.

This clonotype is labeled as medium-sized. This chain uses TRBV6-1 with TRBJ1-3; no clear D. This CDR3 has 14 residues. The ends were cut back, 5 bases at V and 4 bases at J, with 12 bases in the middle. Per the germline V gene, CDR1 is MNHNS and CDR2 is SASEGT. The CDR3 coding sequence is TGTGCCAGCAGTAACGACATTCCGGGAAACACCATATATTTT. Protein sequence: CASSNDIPGNTIYF.

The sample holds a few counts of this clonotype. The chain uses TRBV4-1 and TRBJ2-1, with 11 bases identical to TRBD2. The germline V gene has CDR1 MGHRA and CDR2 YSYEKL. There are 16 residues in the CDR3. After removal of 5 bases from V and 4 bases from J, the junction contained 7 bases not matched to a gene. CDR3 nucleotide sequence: TGCGCCAGCAGCATCCGACTAGCGGGGCCATACAATGAGCAGTTCTTC. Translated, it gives CASSIRLAGPYNEQFF.

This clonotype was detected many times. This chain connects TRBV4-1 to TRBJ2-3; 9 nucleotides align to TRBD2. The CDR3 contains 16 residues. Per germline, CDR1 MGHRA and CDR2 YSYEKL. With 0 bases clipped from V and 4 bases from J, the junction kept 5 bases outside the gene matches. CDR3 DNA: TGCGCCAGCAGCCAAGATTTGGGACTAGCCTCAGATACGCAGTATTTT. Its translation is CASSQDLGLASDTQYF.

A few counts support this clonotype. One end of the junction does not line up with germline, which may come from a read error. The CDR3 is CASSLDGFGGNTIYF. The CDR3 DNA reads TGTGCCAGCAGCTTGGACGGTTTCGGGGGAAACACCATATATTTT. V is TRBV5-3 and J is TRBJ1-3; D gene uncertain. TRBV5-3 is labeled an ORF, and its function is uncertain. The CDR3 has 15 amino acids.

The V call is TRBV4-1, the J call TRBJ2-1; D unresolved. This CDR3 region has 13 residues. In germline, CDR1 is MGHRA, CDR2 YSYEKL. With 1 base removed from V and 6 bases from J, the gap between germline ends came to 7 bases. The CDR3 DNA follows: TGCGCCAGCAGCCAAGGCAAGTTCAATGAGCAGTTCTTC. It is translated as CASSQGKFNEQFF.

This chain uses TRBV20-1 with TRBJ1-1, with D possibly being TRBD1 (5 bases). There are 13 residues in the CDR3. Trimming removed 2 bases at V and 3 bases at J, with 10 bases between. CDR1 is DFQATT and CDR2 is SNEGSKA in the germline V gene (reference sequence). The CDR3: CSARSGSDTEAFF. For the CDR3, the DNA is TGCAGTGCTAGATCAGGGTCCGACACTGAAGCTTTCTTT.

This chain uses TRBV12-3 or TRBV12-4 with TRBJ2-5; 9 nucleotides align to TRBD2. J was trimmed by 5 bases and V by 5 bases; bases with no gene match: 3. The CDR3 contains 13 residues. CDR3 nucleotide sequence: TGTGCCAGCAGTCCCACTAGCGGGGAGACCCAGTACTTC. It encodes CASSPTSGETQYF.

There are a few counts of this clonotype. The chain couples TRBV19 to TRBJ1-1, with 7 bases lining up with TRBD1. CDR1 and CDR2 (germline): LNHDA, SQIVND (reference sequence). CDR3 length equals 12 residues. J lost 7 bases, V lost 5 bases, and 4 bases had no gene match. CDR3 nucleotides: TGTGCCAGTAGTGTAGGGGGCCGTGAAGCTTTCTTT. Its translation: CASSVGGREAFF.

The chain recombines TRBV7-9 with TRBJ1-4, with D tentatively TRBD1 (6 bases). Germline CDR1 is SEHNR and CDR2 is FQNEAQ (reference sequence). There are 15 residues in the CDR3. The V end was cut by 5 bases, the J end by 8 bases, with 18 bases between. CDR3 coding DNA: TGTGCCAGCAGCCCCGTGGTGGGGGCAGGGGAAAAACTGTTTTTT. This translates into CASSPVVGAGEKLFF.